A selection of T cell receptor beta chains follows, all from one sample in a study of post-analysis software for immune sequencing data. A single record per CDR3 protein comes from TCRdb applying MiXCR to the PCR reads. The sample includes roughly 580,000 distinct CDR3 sequences, around 47% of them seen just once. The sequenced material came from blood. The receptors come from a girl aged 5-17 years with multiple sclerosis. CDR3s include the opening cysteine and the closing phenylalanine or tryptophan. Rows give clone size only sometimes, using once, few, many, or a class for an expanded clone.

J: TRBJ2-1; V: TRBV5-1; size: .; CDR3: CASGGLESSCNEQLF
J: TRBJ2-1; V: TRBV7-2; size: .; CDR3: CASRLGAGGRNEQFF
J: TRBJ2-1; V: TRBV9; size: few; CDR3: CASSVGGGWNNEQFF
J: TRBJ2-7; V: TRBV12-3/TRBV12-4; size: .; CDR3: CASSPRTSGRAAEQYF
J: TRBJ2-4; V: TRBV10-2; size: .; CDR3: CASSENSLKNIQYF
J: TRBJ2-1; V: TRBV5-5; size: .; CDR3: CASSFSLTGTAYNEQFF
J: TRBJ2-7; V: TRBV7-9; size: .; CDR3: CASSSRGVLGSYEQYF
J: TRBJ2-1; V: TRBV12-3/TRBV12-4; size: .; CDR3: CASSFGTSQFF
J: TRBJ2-5; V: TRBV12-3/TRBV12-4; size: few; CDR3: CASSTPGQGITETQYF
J: TRBJ2-7; V: TRBV12-3/TRBV12-4; size: few; CDR3: CASSLGTGGAYEQYF
J: TRBJ2-7; V: TRBV5-1; size: .; CDR3: CASSQWTSGRSYEQYF
J: TRBJ2-7; V: TRBV5-5; size: .; CDR3: CASSSPRDSSSSSYEQYF
J: TRBJ1-2; V: TRBV10-3; size: .; CDR3: CAISESPPREVGYGYTF
J: TRBJ2-1; V: TRBV6-5; size: .; CDR3: CASSYSIAGGPNEQFF
J: TRBJ2-1; V: TRBV5-1; size: .; CDR3: CASSPPRLDYNEQFF